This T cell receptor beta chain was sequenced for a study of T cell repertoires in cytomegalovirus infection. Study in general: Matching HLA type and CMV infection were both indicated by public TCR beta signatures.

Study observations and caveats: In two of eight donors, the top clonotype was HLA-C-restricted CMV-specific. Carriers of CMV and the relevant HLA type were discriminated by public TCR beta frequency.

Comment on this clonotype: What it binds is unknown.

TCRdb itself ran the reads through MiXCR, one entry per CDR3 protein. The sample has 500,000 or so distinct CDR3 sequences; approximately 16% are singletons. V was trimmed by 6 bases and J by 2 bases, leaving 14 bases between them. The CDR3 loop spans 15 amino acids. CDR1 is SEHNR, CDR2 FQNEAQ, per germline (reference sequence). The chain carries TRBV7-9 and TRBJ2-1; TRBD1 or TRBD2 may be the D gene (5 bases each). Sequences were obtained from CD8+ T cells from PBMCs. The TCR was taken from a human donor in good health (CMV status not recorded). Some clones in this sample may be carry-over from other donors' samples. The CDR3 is CASSPAGSPYNEQFF. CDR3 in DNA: TGTGCCAGCAGTCCTGCAGGGAGCCCCTACAATGAGCAGTTCTTC.